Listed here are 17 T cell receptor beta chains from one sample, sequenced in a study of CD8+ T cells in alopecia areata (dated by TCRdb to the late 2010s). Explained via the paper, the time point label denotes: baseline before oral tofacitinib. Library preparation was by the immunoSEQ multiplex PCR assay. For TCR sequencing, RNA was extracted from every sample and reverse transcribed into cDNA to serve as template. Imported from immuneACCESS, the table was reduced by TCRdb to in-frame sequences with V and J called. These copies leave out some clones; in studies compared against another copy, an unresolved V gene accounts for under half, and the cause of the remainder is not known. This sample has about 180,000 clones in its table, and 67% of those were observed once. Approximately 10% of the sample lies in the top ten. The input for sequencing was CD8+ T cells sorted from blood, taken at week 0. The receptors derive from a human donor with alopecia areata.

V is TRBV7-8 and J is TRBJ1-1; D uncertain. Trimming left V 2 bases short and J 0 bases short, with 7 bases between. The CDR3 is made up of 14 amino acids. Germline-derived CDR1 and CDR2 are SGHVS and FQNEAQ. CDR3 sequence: CASSLYRLNTEAFF. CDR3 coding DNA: TGTGCCAGCAGCTTATACCGTCTGAACACTGAAGCTTTCTTT.

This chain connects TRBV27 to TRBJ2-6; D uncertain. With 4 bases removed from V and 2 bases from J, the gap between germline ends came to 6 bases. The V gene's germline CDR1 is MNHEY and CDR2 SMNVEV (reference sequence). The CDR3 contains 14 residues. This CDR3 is CASSSWTGANVLTF. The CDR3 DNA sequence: TGTGCCAGCAGTTCGTGGACTGGGGCCAACGTCCTGACTTTC.

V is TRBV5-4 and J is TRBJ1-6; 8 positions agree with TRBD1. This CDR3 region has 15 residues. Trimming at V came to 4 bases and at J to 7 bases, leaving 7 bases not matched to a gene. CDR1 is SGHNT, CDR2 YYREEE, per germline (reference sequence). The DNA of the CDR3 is TGTGCCAGCAGCCTGGACAGGGCGAACAATTCACCCCTCCACTTT. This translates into CASSLDRANNSPLHF.

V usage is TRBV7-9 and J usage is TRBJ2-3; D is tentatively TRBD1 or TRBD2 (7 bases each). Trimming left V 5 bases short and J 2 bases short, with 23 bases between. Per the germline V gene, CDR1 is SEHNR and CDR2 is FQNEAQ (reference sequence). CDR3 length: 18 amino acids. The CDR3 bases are TGTGCCAGCAGCCTCAGGGGGAAAAGCGGGGTTGACACAGATACGCAGTATTTT. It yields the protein CASSLRGKSGVDTDTQYF. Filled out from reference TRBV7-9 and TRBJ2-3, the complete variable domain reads DTGVSQNPRHKITKRGQNVTFRCDPISEHNRLYWYRQTLGQGPEFLTYFQNEAQLEKSRLLSDRFSAERPKGSFSTLEIQRTEQGDSAMYLCASSLRGKSGVDTDTQYFGPGTRLTVL.

CDR3 sequence reads: CASSLRPSFGTDTQYF. As DNA, the CDR3 is TGTGCCAGCAGCTTAAGGCCCTCCTTTGGGACAGATACGCAGTATTTT. V gene TRBV7-6 combines with J gene TRBJ2-3; no clear D. Trimming shortened V by 2 bases and J by 3 bases, and 15 bases separated the two germline ends. The CDR3 runs to 16 residues. Germline V gene data show CDR1 as SGHVS and CDR2 as FNYEAQ.

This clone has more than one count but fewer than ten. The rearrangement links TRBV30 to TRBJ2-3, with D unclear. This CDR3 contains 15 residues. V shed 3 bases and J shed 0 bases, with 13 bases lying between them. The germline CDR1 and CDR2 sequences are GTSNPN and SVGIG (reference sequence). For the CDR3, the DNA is TGTGCCTGGAGCGGTATCAGCACCAGCACAGATACGCAGTATTTT. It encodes CAWSGISTSTDTQYF.

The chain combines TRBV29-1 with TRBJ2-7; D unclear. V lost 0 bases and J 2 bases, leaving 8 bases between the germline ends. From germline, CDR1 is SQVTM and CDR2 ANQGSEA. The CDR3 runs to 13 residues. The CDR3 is CSVEDSSAYEQYF. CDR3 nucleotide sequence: TGCAGCGTTGAAGATAGTTCGGCCTACGAGCAGTACTTC.

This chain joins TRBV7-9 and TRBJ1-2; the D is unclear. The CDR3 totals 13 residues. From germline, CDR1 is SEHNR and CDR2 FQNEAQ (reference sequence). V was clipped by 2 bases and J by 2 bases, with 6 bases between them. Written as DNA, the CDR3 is TGTGCCAGCAGCTTAAACCGAAACTATGGCTACACCTTC. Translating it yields CASSLNRNYGYTF.

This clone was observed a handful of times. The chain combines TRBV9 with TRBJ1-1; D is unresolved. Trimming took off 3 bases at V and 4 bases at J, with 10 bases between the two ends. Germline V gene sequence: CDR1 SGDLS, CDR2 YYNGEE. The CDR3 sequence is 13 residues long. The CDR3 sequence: CASSGGEGTEAFF. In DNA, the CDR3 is TGTGCCAGCAGCGGCGGGGAGGGCACTGAAGCTTTCTTT.

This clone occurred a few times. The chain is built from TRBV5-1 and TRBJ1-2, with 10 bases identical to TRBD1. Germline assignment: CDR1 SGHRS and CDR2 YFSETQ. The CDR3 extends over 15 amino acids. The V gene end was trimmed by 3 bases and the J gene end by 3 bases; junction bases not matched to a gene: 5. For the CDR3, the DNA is TGCGCCAGCAGCTATGGACAGGGGGGCTACTATGGCTACACCTTC. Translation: CASSYGQGGYYGYTF.

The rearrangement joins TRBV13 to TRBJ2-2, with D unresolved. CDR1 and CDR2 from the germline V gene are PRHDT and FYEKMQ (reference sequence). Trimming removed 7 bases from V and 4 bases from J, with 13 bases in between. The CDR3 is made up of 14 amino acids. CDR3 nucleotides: TGTGCCAGCACCCCCCCCGGATTCACCGGGGAGCTGTTTTTT. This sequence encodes CASTPPGFTGELFF.

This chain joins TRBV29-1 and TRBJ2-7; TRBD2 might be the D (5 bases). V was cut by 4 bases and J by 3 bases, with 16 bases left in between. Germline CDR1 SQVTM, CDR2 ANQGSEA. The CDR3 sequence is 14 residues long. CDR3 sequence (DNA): TGCAGCGTTGTACTTTCGGGGAAGAGCTACGAGCAGTACTTC. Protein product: CSVVLSGKSYEQYF.

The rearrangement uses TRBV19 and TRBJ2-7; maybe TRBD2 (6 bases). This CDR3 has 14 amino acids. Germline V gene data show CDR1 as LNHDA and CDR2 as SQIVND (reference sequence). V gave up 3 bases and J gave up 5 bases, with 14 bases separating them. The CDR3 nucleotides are TGTGCCAGTAGTATCGAGGAGGGATCGAACGAGCAGTACTTC. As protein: CASSIEEGSNEQYF.

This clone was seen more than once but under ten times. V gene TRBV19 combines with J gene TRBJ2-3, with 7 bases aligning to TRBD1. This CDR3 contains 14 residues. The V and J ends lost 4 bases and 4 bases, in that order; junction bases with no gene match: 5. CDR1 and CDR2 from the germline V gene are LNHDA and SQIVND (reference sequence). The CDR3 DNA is TGTGCCAGTAGTACGGACAGGTATCCAGATACGCAGTATTTT. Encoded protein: CASSTDRYPDTQYF.

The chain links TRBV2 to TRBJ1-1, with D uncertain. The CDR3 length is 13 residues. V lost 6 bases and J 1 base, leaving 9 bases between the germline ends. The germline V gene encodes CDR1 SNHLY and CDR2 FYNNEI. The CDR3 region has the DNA TGTGCCAGCAGGAACTTATCGAACACTGAAGCTTTCTTT. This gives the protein CASRNLSNTEAFF.

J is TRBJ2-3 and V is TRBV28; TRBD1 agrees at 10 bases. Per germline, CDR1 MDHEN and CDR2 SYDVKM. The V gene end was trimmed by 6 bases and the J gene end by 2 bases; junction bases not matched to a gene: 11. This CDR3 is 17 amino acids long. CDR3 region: CASSVVRDRGHTDTQYF. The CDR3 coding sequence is TGTGCCAGCAGCGTAGTCCGGGACAGGGGTCACACAGATACGCAGTATTTT.

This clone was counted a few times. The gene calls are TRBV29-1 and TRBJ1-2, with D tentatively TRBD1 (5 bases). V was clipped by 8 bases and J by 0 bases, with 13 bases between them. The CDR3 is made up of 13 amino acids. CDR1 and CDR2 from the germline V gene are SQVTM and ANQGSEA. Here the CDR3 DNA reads TGCAGCACCAACTCGGGACCTAACTATGGCTACACCTTC. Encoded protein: CSTNSGPNYGYTF.